The 12 T cell receptor beta chains below were found in one sample sequenced in a study of human T cells and chemical hapten exposure. As for time point: patch test 3, about 24 weeks after DPC sensitization. Specified treatment: therapeutic diphenylcyclopropenone sensitization with weekly scalp DPC. TCRdb re-analysed the RACE reads in MiXCR, keeping a single row per CDR3 protein. Of more than 95,000 distinct CDR3 sequences listed, 25% to 35% were seen once; the top ten hold about a tenth. The sample consisted of whole blood, taken in connection with sensitization to the hapten diphenylcyclopropenone (DPC). The receptors shown here come from a man aged 40-49 years with alopecia areata. Some clones in this sample may be carry-over from other donors' samples.

This chain links TRBV18 with TRBJ1-2; D unresolved. Trimming took 2 bases from V and 6 from J, leaving 4 bases between them. The germline V gene has CDR1 KGHSH and CDR2 LQKENI. The CDR3 runs 11 residues. The CDR3 DNA follows: TGTGCCAGCTCACCAAAGGATGGCTACACCTTC. Its translation is CASSPKDGYTF.

This clonotype has just a few counts. The chain combines TRBV9 with TRBJ2-7; TRBD2 is a possible D gene (6 bases). The CDR3 has 11 residues. Germline V gene sequence: CDR1 SGDLS, CDR2 YYNGEE. V lost 3 bases to trimming and J lost 6 bases, with 7 bases between them. CDR3: CASSAGGEQYF. The CDR3 DNA sequence: TGTGCCAGCAGCGCCGGGGGCGAGCAGTACTTC.

The table lists this clonotype with a few counts. V is TRBV4-3 and J is TRBJ1-1, with unresolved D. CDR3 length: 13 residues. Trimming cost V 8 bases and J 1 base, with 11 bases left between them. The germline V gene encodes CDR1 LGHNA and CDR2 YSLEER. The CDR3 nucleotides read TGCGCCAGCTCAAGAAATAGGAACACTGAAGCTTTCTTT. This sequence encodes CASSRNRNTEAFF.

This clonotype was picked up a small number of times. Here the CDR3 reads CAISDEYNEQFF. The CDR3 nucleotides read TGTGCCATCAGTGACGAGTACAATGAGCAGTTCTTC. The rearrangement joins TRBV10-3 to TRBJ2-1; no firm D call. This CDR3 is built from 12 residues. CDR1 is ENHRY and CDR2 is SYGVKD in the germline V gene. With 3 bases removed from V and 4 bases from J, the gap between germline ends came to 4 bases.

This clonotype was counted between two and nine times. The V and J genes are TRBV6-5 and TRBJ1-3; D is unclear. Trimming pared 0 bases from V and 5 bases from J, leaving 17 bases between. Germline-derived CDR1 and CDR2 are MNHEY and SVGAGI. The CDR3 is 17 amino acids. Written as DNA, the CDR3 is TGTGCCAGCAGTTACTCGAGGATAAGGGTGCAGCGAAACACCATATATTTT. Amino acids: CASSYSRIRVQRNTIYF.

The chain employs TRBV15 and TRBJ1-6; TRBD1 might be the D (6 bases). CDR1 LNHNV and CDR2 YYDKDF come from the germline V gene (reference sequence). The CDR3 sequence is 18 residues long. Trimming removed 0 bases at V and 7 bases at J, with 19 bases between. The CDR3 region is CATSRDKFGRGGNSPLHF. Here the CDR3 DNA reads TGTGCCACCAGCAGAGATAAATTTGGGAGAGGGGGAAATTCACCCCTCCACTTT.

This clonotype is a singleton in its sample. V is TRBV4-3 and J is TRBJ2-3, with D unresolved. V shed 1 base and J shed 6 bases, with 8 bases lying between them. From germline, CDR1 is LGHNA and CDR2 YSLEER. This CDR3 has 13 amino acids. The CDR3 region is CASSQAPRDTQYF. DNA for the CDR3: TGCGCCAGCAGCCAAGCTCCTAGGGATACGCAGTATTTT.

The chain couples TRBV7-9 to TRBJ2-7; 8 positions agree with TRBD2. From germline, CDR1 is SEHNR and CDR2 FQNEAQ (reference sequence). V shed 6 bases and J 7 bases; nucleotides not matched to a gene: 14. This CDR3 region has 15 residues. CDR3 sequence reads: CASSSTGTSRGEQYF. In nucleotides, the CDR3 is TGTGCCAGCAGTTCTACCGGGACTAGTCGGGGTGAGCAGTACTTC.

The V and J genes are TRBV20-1 and TRBJ2-5, with 9 positions matching TRBD2. This CDR3 has 17 amino acids. Trimming removed 7 bases from V and 1 base from J; junction bases left unmatched: 16. Germline values: CDR1 DFQATT, CDR2 SNEGSKA (reference sequence). The CDR3 protein is CSVSGGIGGGSQETQYF. DNA of the CDR3: TGCAGTGTTAGCGGGGGAATTGGCGGGGGCTCCCAAGAGACCCAGTACTTC.

In DNA form, the CDR3 reads TGTGCCAGCAGCCTCAGCGGGAGGGCCGGGGATACGCAGTATTTT. This codes for CASSLSGRAGDTQYF. The rearrangement joins TRBV9 to TRBJ2-3; 10 bases match TRBD2. CDR3 size: 15 residues. Trimming at V came to 4 bases and at J to 6 bases, leaving 8 bases not matched to a gene. Germline V gives CDR1 SGDLS, CDR2 YYNGEE.

This clonotype was seen more than once but under ten times. The chain links TRBV5-1 to TRBJ2-1; D is ambiguous. This CDR3 spans 13 amino acids. Looked up from germline, CDR1 is SGHRS and CDR2 is YFSETQ. Trimming left V 0 bases short and J 8 bases short, with 9 bases between. CDR3 in DNA: TGCGCCAGCAGCTTGGAATGGAGTCATGAGCAGTTCTTC. Its protein is CASSLEWSHEQFF.

This clonotype has a handful of counts. The chain couples TRBV27 to TRBJ2-7; D assignment may be TRBD1 or TRBD2 (6 bases each). This CDR3 is built from 17 residues. V lost 5 bases to trimming and J lost 3 bases, with 23 bases between them. Germline V gene data show CDR1 as MNHEY and CDR2 as SMNVEV (reference sequence). Written as DNA, the CDR3 is TGTGCCAGCAGTCACCTCACCCACGGGGGCGATGTCTACGAGCAGTACTTC. This gives the protein CASSHLTHGGDVYEQYF.